Listed below are T cell receptor beta chains from one sample, sequenced in a study of early T cells in non-severe SARS-CoV-2 infection. TCRdb re-called the 5' RACE reads with MiXCR, one entry per CDR3 protein. Of around 81,000 distinct CDR3 sequences detected, 11% to 15% appear once; the ten largest clones hold approximately 11%. Sequenced: whole blood. These receptors were taken from an adult who was a healthcare worker with PCR-confirmed SARS-CoV-2 infection or an uninfected control (not recorded which). CDR3s include the opening cysteine and the closing phenylalanine or tryptophan. The order of the fields is J gene, D gene, clone size, V gene, CDR3 DNA, CDR3 protein. The D gene is left open where the match is weak. Not all rows give a size; the values are once, few, many and, for expanded clones, a class.

>TRBJ1-2|-|-|TRBV5-1
TGCGCCAGCAGCTTGGAGGCATCTTATGGCTACACCTTC
CASSLEASYGYTF
>TRBJ1-1|TRBD1|-|TRBV9
TGTGCCAGCAGCCAGGGGGCAGGGAACACTGAAGCTTTCTTT
CASSQGAGNTEAFF
>TRBJ1-2|TRBD1|many|TRBV11-2
TGTGCCAGCAGCTTAGGAGGACAGGTGCGCTATGGCTACACCTTC
CASSLGGQVRYGYTF
>TRBJ1-6|-|few|TRBV10-3
TGTGCCATCAGTGAGACGGACGTCTCCTATAATTCACCCCTCCACTTT
CAISETDVSYNSPLHF
>TRBJ1-3|-|many|TRBV2
TGTGCCAGCAGCTTCCGACCGACCTCTGGAAACACCATATATTTT
CASSFRPTSGNTIYF
>TRBJ1-3|-|few|TRBV7-2
TGTGCCAGCAGCGGACCCCGTCGGGGAGGAAACACCATATATTTT
CASSGPRRGGNTIYF
>TRBJ2-2|-|few|TRBV5-4
TGTGCCAGCAGCTTTGTTGTCCCGGGGGCCACTGGCACCGGGGAGCTGTTTTTT
CASSFVVPGATGTGELFF
>TRBJ2-5|TRBD1|-|TRBV28
TGTGCCACCCAGACAGGGTGGGAGACCCAGTACTTC
CATQTGWETQYF
>TRBJ2-7|-|few|TRBV14
TGTGCCAGCGGAGGTTACATCAACCACGAGCAGTACTTC
CASGGYINHEQYF
>TRBJ2-4|TRBD2|many|TRBV20-1
TGCAGTGCTAGAGGGGAGGGGAACATTCAGTACTTC
CSARGEGNIQYF
>TRBJ1-3|TRBD1|few|TRBV7-9
TGTGCCAGCAGCTCGGACAGGGGGGGACCTCGCTCTGGAAACACCATATATTTT
CASSSDRGGPRSGNTIYF
>TRBJ1-4|-|-|TRBV20-1
TGCAGTGCCGTGCCGGGGCCAAGGGCAACTAATGAAAAACTGTTTTTT
CSAVPGPRATNEKLFF
>TRBJ2-5|-|few|TRBV18
TGTGCCAGCTCAGTCCGGGACTTCCAAGAGACCCAGTACTTC
CASSVRDFQETQYF
>TRBJ2-2|-|-|TRBV7-2
TGTGCCAGCAGCTTCCTCACCGGGGAGCTGTTTTTT
CASSFLTGELFF
>TRBJ1-1|-|-|TRBV14
TGTGCCAGCAGCCAAGCTTACCTGACTTTCTTT
CASSQAYLTFF
>TRBJ1-1|-|few|TRBV19
TGTGCCAGTACCAACGCCCCGACAGGGAACACTGAAGCTTTCTTT
CASTNAPTGNTEAFF
>TRBJ2-3|-|-|TRBV6-5
TGTGCCAGCACAGGGCCTCAGGGAGATACGCAGTATTTT
CASTGPQGDTQYF
>TRBJ2-7|TRBD2|few|TRBV6-5
TGTGCCAGCACCCCCGGCGAGCGGGGCAACGAGCAGTACTTC
CASTPGERGNEQYF
>TRBJ2-7|TRBD2|-|TRBV5-4
TGTGCCAGCAGCTTGGGTAGCGGGGGGGCCTTCTACGAGCAGTACTTC
CASSLGSGGAFYEQYF
>TRBJ1-2|-|many|TRBV7-3
TGTGCCAGCAGCCAAACGGGAGTTAGTAACTATGGCTACACCTTC
CASSQTGVSNYGYTF
>TRBJ1-2|-|few|TRBV12-3/TRBV12-4
TGTGCCAGCAGTGGGGGAAGGGTCTATGGCTACACCTTC
CASSGGRVYGYTF
>TRBJ1-2|-|-|TRBV4-2
TGTGCCAGCAGCCAAGAGGGGAGTTATGCAAAAGGCTATGGCTACACCTTC
CASSQEGSYAKGYGYTF
>TRBJ1-1|-|-|TRBV6-9
TGTGCCAGAGACGGGGGGATGAACACTGAAGCTTTCTTT
CARDGGMNTEAFF
>TRBJ1-1|TRBD1|few|TRBV7-9
TGTGCCAGCAGCTTTGACAGGGGGCAAGGTGAAGCTTTCTTT
CASSFDRGQGEAFF